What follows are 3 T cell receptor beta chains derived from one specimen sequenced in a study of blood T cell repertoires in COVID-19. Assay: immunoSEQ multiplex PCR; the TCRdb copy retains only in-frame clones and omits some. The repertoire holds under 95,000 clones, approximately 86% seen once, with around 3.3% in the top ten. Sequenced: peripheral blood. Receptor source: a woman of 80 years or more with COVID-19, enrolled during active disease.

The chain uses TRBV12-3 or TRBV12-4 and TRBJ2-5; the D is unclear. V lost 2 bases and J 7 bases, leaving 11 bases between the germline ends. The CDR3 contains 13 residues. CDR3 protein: CASSLRVIGTQYF. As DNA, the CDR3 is TGTGCCAGCAGTTTAAGAGTGATTGGGACCCAGTACTTC.

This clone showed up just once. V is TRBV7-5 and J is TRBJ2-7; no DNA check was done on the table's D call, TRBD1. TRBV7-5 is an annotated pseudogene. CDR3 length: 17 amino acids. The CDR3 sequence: CARSLSEDRIRSYEQYF. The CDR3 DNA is TGTGCCAGAAGCTTATCGGAGGACAGGATCCGCTCCTACGAGCAGTACTTC.

CDR3 sequence (DNA): TGCGCCAGCAGCCAGGGGACAGGGGCGCGGGTTGAAAAACTGTTTTTT. It encodes CASSQGTGARVEKLFF. V and J are TRBV4-3 and TRBJ1-4; 10 nucleotides align to TRBD1. There are 16 residues in the CDR3. CDR1 is LGHNA, CDR2 YSLEER, per germline. After removal of 3 bases from V and 7 bases from J, the junction contained 8 bases not matched to a gene.